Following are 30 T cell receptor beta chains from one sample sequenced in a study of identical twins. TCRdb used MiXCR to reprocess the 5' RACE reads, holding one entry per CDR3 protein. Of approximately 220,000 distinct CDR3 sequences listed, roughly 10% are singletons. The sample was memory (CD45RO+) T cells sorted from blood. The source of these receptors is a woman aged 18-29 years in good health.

This CDR3 is CASSFVLGGNEQFF. As DNA, the CDR3 is TGTGCCAGCAGCTTTGTGCTAGGTGGCAATGAGCAGTTCTTC. This sequence joins TRBV7-8 and TRBJ2-1, with D uncertain. Germline V gives CDR1 SGHVS, CDR2 FQNEAQ. The CDR3 has 14 amino acids. Trimming took off 3 bases at V and 6 bases at J, with 12 bases between the two ends.

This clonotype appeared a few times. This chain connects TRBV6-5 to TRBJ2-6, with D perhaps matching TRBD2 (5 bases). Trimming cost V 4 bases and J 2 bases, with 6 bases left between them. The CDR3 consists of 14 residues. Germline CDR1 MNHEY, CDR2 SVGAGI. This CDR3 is CASSSGTGANVLTF. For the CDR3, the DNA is TGTGCCAGCAGTTCGGGGACTGGGGCCAACGTCCTGACTTTC.

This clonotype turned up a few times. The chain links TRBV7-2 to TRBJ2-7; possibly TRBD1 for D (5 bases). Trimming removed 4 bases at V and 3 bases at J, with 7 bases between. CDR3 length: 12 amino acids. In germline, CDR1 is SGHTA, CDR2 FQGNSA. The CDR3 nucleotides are TGTGCCAGCAGCTCCAGGGACTACGAGCAGTACTTC. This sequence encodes CASSSRDYEQYF.

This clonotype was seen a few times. In DNA, the CDR3 is TGCGCCAGCAGCTTGACTAGCGGGAGGGATACGCAGTATTTT. This encodes CASSLTSGRDTQYF. The chain couples TRBV5-1 to TRBJ2-3; 12 nucleotides align to TRBD2. Trimming took 1 base from V and 6 from J; bases not matched to a gene: 0. Germline CDR1 is SGHRS and CDR2 is YFSETQ. The CDR3 loop spans 14 amino acids.

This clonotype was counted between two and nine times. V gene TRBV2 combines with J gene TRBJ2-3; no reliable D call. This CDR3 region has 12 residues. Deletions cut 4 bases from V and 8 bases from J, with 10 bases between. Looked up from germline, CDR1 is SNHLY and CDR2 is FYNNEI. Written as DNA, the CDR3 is TGTGCCAGCAGTGGGACCTATGGTACGCAGTATTTT. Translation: CASSGTYGTQYF.

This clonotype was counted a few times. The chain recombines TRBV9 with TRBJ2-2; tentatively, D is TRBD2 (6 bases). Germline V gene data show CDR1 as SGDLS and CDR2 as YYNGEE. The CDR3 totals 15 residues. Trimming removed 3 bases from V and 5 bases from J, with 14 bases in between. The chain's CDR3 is CASSAWDRGTGELFF. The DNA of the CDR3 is TGTGCCAGCAGCGCCTGGGACCGGGGGACCGGGGAGCTGTTTTTT.

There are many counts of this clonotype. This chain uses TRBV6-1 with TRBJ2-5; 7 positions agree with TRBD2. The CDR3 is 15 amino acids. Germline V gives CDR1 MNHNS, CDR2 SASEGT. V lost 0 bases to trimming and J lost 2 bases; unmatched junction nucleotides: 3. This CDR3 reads CASSEASGEQETQYF. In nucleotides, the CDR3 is TGTGCCAGCAGTGAAGCAAGCGGGGAGCAAGAGACCCAGTACTTC.

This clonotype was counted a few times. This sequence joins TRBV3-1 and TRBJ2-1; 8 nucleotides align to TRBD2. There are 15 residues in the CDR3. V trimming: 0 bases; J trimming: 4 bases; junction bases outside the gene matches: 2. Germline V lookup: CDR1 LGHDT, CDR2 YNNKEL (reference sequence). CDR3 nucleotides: TGTGCCAGCAGCCAAGAGACTAGCGCATACAATGAGCAGTTCTTC. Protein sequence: CASSQETSAYNEQFF.

The CDR3 protein is CSARTLGETQYF. In nucleotides, the CDR3 is TGCAGTGCTAGGACACTTGGGGAGACCCAGTACTTC. V gene TRBV20-1 combines with J gene TRBJ2-5, with unresolved D. Trimming stripped 3 bases from V and 5 bases from J, with 10 bases between. This CDR3 is built from 12 residues. CDR1 and CDR2 (germline): DFQATT, SNEGSKA (reference sequence).

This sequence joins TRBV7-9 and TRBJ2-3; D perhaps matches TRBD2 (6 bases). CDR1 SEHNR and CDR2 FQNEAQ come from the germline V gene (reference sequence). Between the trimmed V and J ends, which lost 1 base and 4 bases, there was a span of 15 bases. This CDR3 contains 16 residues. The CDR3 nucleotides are TGTGCCAGCAGCTTAGGACTCGCGGGGTTGGCAGATACGCAGTATTTT. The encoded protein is CASSLGLAGLADTQYF.

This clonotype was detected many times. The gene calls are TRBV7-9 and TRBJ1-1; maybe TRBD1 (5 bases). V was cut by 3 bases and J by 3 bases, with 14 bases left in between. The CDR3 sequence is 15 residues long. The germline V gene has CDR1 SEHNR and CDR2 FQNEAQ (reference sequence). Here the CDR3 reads CASSFPNQGHTEAFF. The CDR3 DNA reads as TGTGCCAGCAGCTTCCCGAATCAGGGTCACACTGAAGCTTTCTTT. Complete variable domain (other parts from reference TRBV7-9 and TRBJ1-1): DTGVSQNPRHKITKRGQNVTFRCDPISEHNRLYWYRQTLGQGPEFLTYFQNEAQLEKSRLLSDRFSAERPKGSFSTLEIQRTEQGDSAMYLCASSFPNQGHTEAFFGQGTRLTVV.

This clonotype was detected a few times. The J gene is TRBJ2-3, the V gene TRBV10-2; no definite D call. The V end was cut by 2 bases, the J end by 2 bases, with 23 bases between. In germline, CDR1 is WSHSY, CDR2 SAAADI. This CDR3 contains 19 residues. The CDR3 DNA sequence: TGCGCCAGCAGTGAGCCGACCCCCCGGGCAGCGCCGATCACAGATACGCAGTATTTT. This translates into CASSEPTPRAAPITDTQYF.

For the CDR3, the DNA is TGTGCCAGCAGCTCCGGACAGGTAGCTCAGCCCCAGCATTTT. Translating it yields CASSSGQVAQPQHF. The rearrangement links TRBV7-8 to TRBJ1-5; 7 bases match TRBD1. V dropped 4 bases and J dropped 6; count of bases not matched to a gene: 6. The CDR3 sequence is 14 residues long. The germline CDR1 and CDR2 sequences are SGHVS and FQNEAQ.

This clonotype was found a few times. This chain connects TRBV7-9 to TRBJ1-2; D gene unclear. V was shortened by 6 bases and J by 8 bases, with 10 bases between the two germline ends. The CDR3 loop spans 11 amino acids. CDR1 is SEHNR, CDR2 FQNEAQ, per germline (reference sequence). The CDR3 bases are TGTGCCAGCAGTCCCAATGACGGCTACACCTTC. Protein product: CASSPNDGYTF.

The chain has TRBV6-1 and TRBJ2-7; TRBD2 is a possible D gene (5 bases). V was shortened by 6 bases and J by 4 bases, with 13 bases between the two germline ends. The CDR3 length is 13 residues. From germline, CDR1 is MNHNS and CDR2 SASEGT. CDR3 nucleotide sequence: TGTGCCAGCAGGAAGGGCCTAGCTTACGAGCAGTACTTC. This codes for CASRKGLAYEQYF.

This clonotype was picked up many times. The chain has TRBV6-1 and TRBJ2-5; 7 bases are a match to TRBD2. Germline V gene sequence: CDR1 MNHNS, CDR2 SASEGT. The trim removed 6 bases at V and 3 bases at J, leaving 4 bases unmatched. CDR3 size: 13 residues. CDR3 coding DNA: TGTGCCAGCAGCGGGGGACTAAAAGAGACCCAGTACTTC. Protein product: CASSGGLKETQYF.

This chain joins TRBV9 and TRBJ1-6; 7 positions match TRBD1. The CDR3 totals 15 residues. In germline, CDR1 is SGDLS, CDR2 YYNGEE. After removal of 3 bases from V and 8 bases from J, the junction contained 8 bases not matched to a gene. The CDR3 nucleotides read TGTGCCAGCAGCGCGCGGGACAGTACCTATTCACCCCTCCACTTT. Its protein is CASSARDSTYSPLHF.

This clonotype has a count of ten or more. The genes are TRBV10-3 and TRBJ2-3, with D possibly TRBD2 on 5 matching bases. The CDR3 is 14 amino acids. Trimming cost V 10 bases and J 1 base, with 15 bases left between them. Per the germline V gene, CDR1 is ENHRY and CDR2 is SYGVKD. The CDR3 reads CASRPGSRTDTQYF. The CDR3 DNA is TGTGCCAGTCGCCCGGGATCGCGCACAGATACGCAGTATTTT.

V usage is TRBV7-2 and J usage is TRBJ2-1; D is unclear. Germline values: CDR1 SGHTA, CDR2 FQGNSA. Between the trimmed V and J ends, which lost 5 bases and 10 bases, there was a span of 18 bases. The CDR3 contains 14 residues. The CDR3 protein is CASSPGFLQLEQFF. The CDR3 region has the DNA TGTGCCAGCAGCCCCGGGTTCCTACAATTAGAGCAGTTCTTC.

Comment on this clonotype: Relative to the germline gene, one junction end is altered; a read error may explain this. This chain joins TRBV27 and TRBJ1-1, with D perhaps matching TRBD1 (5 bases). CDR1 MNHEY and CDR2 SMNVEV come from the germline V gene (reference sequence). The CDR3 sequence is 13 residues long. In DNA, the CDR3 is TGTGCCAGCAGTTTAGAGTTAGGGGATAAAACAATTTTT. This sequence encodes CASSLELGDKTIF.

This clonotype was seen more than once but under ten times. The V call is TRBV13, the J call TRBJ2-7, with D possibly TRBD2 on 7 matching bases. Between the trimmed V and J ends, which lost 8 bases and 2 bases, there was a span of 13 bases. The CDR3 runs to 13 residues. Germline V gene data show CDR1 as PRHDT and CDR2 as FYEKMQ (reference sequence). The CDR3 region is CASSSGGAYEQYF. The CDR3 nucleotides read TGTGCCAGCTCATCGGGGGGCGCCTACGAGCAGTACTTC.

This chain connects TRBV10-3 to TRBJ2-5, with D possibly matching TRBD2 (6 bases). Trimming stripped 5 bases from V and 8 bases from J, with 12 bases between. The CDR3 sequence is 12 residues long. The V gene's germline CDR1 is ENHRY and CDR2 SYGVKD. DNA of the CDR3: TGTGCCATCAGTTTCTCCGGGACTACCCAGTACTTC. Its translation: CAISFSGTTQYF.

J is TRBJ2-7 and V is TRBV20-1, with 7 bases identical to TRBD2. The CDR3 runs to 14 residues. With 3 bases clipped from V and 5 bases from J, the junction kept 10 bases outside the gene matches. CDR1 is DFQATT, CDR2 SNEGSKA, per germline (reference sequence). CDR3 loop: CSASRLANNHEQYF. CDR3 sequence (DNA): TGCAGTGCTAGCCGACTAGCAAATAACCACGAGCAGTACTTC.

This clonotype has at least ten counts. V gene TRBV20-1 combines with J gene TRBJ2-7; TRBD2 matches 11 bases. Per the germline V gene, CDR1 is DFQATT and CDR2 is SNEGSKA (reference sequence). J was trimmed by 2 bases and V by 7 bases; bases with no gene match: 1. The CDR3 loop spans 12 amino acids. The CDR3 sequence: CSGLAGTYEQYF. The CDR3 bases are TGCAGTGGACTAGCGGGGACCTACGAGCAGTACTTC.

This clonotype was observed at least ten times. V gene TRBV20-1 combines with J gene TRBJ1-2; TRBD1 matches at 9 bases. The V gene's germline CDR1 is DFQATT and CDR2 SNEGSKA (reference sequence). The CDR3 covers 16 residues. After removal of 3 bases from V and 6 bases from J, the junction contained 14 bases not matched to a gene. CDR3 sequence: CSASDGPGQGIDGYTF. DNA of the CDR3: TGCAGTGCTAGCGACGGACCGGGACAGGGAATAGATGGCTACACCTTC.

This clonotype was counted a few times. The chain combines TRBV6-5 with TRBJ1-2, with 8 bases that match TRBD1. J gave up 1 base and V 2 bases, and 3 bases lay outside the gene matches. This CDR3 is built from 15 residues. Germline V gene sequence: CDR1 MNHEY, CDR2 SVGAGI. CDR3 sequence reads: CASSYGTGFNYGYTF. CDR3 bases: TGTGCCAGCAGTTACGGGACAGGTTTTAACTATGGCTACACCTTC.

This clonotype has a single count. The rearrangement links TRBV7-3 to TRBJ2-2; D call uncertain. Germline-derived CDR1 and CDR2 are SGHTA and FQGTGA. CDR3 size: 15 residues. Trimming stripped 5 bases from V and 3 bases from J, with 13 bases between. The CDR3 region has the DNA TGTGCCAGCAGCCTCCGTCCCACGGACACCGGGGAGCTGTTTTTT. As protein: CASSLRPTDTGELFF.

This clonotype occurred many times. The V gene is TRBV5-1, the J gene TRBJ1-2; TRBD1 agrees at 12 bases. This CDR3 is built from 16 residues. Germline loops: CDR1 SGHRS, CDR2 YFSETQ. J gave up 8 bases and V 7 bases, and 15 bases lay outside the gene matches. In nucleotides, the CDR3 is TGCGCCAGCCACTCCGGGACAGGGGGCGGACGTAGGGGCTACACCTTC. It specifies CASHSGTGGGRRGYTF.

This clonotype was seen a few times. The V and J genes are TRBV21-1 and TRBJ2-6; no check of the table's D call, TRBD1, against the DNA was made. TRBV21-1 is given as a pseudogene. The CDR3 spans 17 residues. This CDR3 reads CASSPRVQTPGANVLTF. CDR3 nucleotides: TGTGCCAGCAGCCCCCGGGTCCAAACCCCTGGGGCCAACGTCCTGACTTTC.

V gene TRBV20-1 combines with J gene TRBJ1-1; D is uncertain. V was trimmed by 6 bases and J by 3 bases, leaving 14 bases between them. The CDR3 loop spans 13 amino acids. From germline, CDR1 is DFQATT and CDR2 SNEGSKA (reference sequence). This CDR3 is CSAIGSGDTEAFF. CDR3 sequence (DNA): TGCAGTGCGATAGGATCCGGGGACACTGAAGCTTTCTTT.